Listed below are T cell receptor beta chains from one sample, sequenced in a study of Graves' ophthalmopathy and Graves' hyperthyroidism. TCRdb re-derived calls from the multiplex PCR reads in MiXCR, one entry per CDR3 protein. The repertoire holds a few hundred thousand distinct CDR3 sequences, with 20% to 25% as singletons. Specimen: peripheral blood. The receptors derive from a woman in her late teens or twenties with stable Graves' hyperthyroidism. Both conserved end residues are part of each CDR3. A row's size may be missing; if present it is once, few, many or a size class.

j_gene,v_gene,abundance,CDR3aa
TRBJ2-2,TRBV28,many,CASSFQSLTGELFF
TRBJ2-6,TRBV12-3/TRBV12-4,many,CASSPFKRHSGANVLTF
TRBJ1-1,TRBV12-3/TRBV12-4,many,CASSRQLLNTEAFF
TRBJ2-7,TRBV12-3/TRBV12-4,-,CASSPPGGGGSYEQYF
TRBJ1-1,TRBV11-3,-,CASSGTHGDTEAFF
TRBJ1-6,TRBV25-1,many,CASSPMDRTISPLHF
TRBJ1-5,TRBV7-2,-,CASSLVRESNQPQHF
TRBJ1-5,TRBV15,many,CATSSGGRTTGMEPQHF
TRBJ2-7,TRBV5-4,many,CASSLFTSPGNHEQYF
TRBJ2-5,TRBV2,many,CASTLQGAGETQYF
TRBJ1-6,TRBV7-2,-,CASSLGDRIYNSPLHF
TRBJ1-5,TRBV4-1,few,CASSRIGTGNQPKHF
TRBJ1-5,TRBV6-1,few,CASSEEWRRSNQPQHF
TRBJ1-2,TRBV6-1,many,CASSEFGRSYGYTF
TRBJ1-1,TRBV12-3/TRBV12-4,many,CASIRTEAFF
TRBJ1-1,TRBV27,-,CASSPDRGWTEAFF
TRBJ2-5,TRBV4-1,many,CASSLLAGLQETQYF
TRBJ2-2,TRBV19,many,CASSMGAGVWSALNTGELFF
TRBJ2-5,TRBV27,-,CASSNNQETQYF
TRBJ2-2,TRBV5-1,many,CASSFFRSNTGELFF
TRBJ2-5,TRBV28,many,CASSFPIAGDRETQYF
TRBJ1-2,TRBV5-1,-,CASSLEGQRYGYTF
TRBJ2-5,TRBV18,many,CASSPERRDPKETQYF
TRBJ1-1,TRBV6-2/TRBV6-3,many,CASRISAVEAFF
TRBJ1-5,TRBV4-1,many,CASSRGQATGSNQPQHF
TRBJ2-7,TRBV7-3,few,CASSGVGGKQYF
TRBJ2-5,TRBV28,many,CASSSRGREETQYF
TRBJ1-1,TRBV4-3,many,CASSVRTWNTEAFF
TRBJ1-1,TRBV10-3,many,CAIGGQGDAAFF
TRBJ2-7,TRBV20-1,many,CSASRPRTGNEQYF
TRBJ1-2,TRBV12-3/TRBV12-4,-,CVSTEWGRGSYTF
TRBJ2-6,TRBV7-2,many,CASSSQTGPPGANVLTF
TRBJ2-7,TRBV5-1,-,CASSTALAGGPYEQYF
TRBJ1-2,TRBV6-1,-,CASRTPQGNYGYTF
TRBJ1-1,TRBV2,many,CASSADSNTEAFF
TRBJ2-5,TRBV12-3/TRBV12-4,medium-sized,CASSSSGTDETQYF
TRBJ1-5,TRBV12-3/TRBV12-4,few,CASSLDISGAGNQPQHF
TRBJ2-7,TRBV2,many,CASRITSGRVEQYF
TRBJ2-2,TRBV2,many,CASSGWEHHTGELFF
TRBJ1-1,TRBV6-1,many,CASSDNTMNTEAFF
TRBJ1-5,TRBV19,few,CASSRRGGQDQPQHF
TRBJ1-5,TRBV20-1,many,CSATRLQGEDQPQHF
TRBJ2-2,TRBV6-1,-,CASTLGQWNTGELFF
TRBJ1-1,TRBV28,many,CASSTSGLREAFF
TRBJ2-5,TRBV6-2/TRBV6-3,many,CASSSRQGAQETQYF
TRBJ2-2,TRBV30,many,CAWRGGRKNTGELFF
TRBJ2-4,TRBV28,few,CASSLSAGVNIKYF
TRBJ2-7,TRBV6-1,many,CASSDAANEQYF
TRBJ2-2,TRBV7-9,many,CASRGRFRTGELFF
TRBJ2-7,TRBV10-3,many,CAISGGPPGQTYEQYF